This T cell receptor (beta chain) stems from a study of identical twins. The study, taken as a whole, reports: Reduced insertions were recorded for abundant cord blood beta clonotypes, with no such pattern in memory repertoires.

A universal primer site came from template switching; cDNA carried unique molecular identifiers. TCRdb itself ran the 5' RACE reads through MiXCR, one entry per CDR3 protein. The profile covers around 680,000 distinct CDR3 sequences, with 8.6% appearing a single time and around 0.98% taken by the ten largest. In this sample, this clonotype turned up many times. Its antigen is not identified. These data were likewise used in another study, on yellow fever vaccine responses in identical twins.

This receptor was obtained from a young woman in good health. Sample: PBMCs.

CDR3 amino acids: CSARGQGGNQPQHF. In nucleotides, the CDR3 is TGCAGTGCTAGGGGACAGGGGGGCAATCAGCCCCAGCATTTT. This chain connects TRBV20-1 to TRBJ1-5; 11 positions agree with TRBD1. After removal of 3 bases from V and 2 bases from J, the junction contained 0 bases not matched to a gene. CDR1 is DFQATT, CDR2 SNEGSKA, per germline (reference sequence). CDR3 length: 14 amino acids.